Following are 4 T cell receptor beta chains from one sample sequenced in a study of control samples from healthy donors and cancer patients. Assay: immunoSEQ multiplex PCR; the TCRdb copy retains only in-frame clones and omits some. Among some 120,000 clones listed, almost 95% were seen once. Sequencing was performed on PBMCs. These receptors were obtained from a man older than 75 with head and neck cancer.

The gene calls are TRBV6-2 or TRBV6-3 and TRBJ2-3; tentatively, D is TRBD2 (5 bases). Trimming took 2 bases from V and 4 from J, leaving 10 bases between them. Germline-derived CDR1 and CDR2 are MNHEY and SVGEGT. CDR3 length: 14 residues. The CDR3 spells CASSYPNGADTQYF. CDR3 bases: TGTGCCAGCAGTTACCCGAACGGGGCAGATACGCAGTATTTT.

The chain joins TRBV2 to TRBJ1-1, with D hard to call. The CDR3 length is 13 residues. The germline gives CDR1 SNHLY, CDR2 FYNNEI. Trimming removed 5 bases at V and 1 base at J, with 8 bases between. CDR3 region: CASSTDGNTEAFF. The CDR3 nucleotides are TGTGCCAGCAGTACGGACGGGAACACTGAAGCTTTCTTT.

J is TRBJ2-1 and V is TRBV30, with TRBD2 identical over 7 bases. The V segment lost 0 bases and the J segment 5 bases; nucleotides outside the gene matches: 1. Germline V lookup: CDR1 GTSNPN, CDR2 SVGIG (reference sequence). CDR3 length: 13 amino acids. The CDR3 bases are TGTGCCTGGAGTGTAGGGACTAACAATGAGCAGTTCTTC. Amino acid sequence: CAWSVGTNNEQFF. The whole variable domain, filled in from reference TRBV30 and TRBJ2-1, reads SQTIHQWPATLVQPVGSPLSLECTVEGTSNPNLYWYRQAAGRGLQLLFYSVGIGQISSEVPQNLSASRPQDRQFILSSKKLLLSDSGFYLCAWSVGTNNEQFFGPGTRLTVL.

This clone has just one count. V usage is TRBV6-2 or TRBV6-3 and J usage is TRBJ2-7; D remains unclear. The germline gives CDR1 MNHEY, CDR2 SVGEGT. CDR3 size: 16 residues. Trimming removed 4 bases from V and 3 bases from J, with 19 bases in between. This chain's CDR3 is CASSFSLLVEVYEQYF. In nucleotides, the CDR3 is TGTGCCAGCAGTTTCTCTCTCCTAGTGGAAGTCTACGAGCAGTACTTC.